The present T cell receptor beta chain was sequenced within a study of cytomegalovirus exposure and HLA in healthy donors. Study findings and constraints: In vitro, a few CMV-associated chains proved specific for CMV antigens.

This table comes from immunoSEQ multiplex PCR, and its TCRdb copy is limited to in-frame clones, with some not included. The top ten clones hold 2% to 3% of a sample with some 170,000 clones, around 86% of them seen once. With 7 bases removed from V and 1 base from J, the gap between germline ends came to 13 bases. CDR3 size: 14 residues. Germline V CDR1 and CDR2: MNHNY, SVGAGI (reference sequence). A remark on this clone: As yet, its antigen is unknown.

The sample comprised PBMCs. The source of this sequence is a man aged 18-30 years in good health and CMV-seropositive. V gene TRBV6-6 combines with J gene TRBJ1-1, with D maybe TRBD1 (6 bases). CDR3 coding DNA: TGTGCCAGCACTCCCGGACAGCCGAACACTGAAGCTTTCTTT. This sequence encodes CASTPGQPNTEAFF.